This T cell receptor (beta chain) emerged from a study of cytomegalovirus exposure and HLA in healthy donors. General study results and limits: Subsequent analysis showed first-cohort TCR clusters tending to co-occur in more than 90 validation repertoires. Researchers catalogued 160 or so TCR beta chains as cytomegalovirus-associated. For cytomegalovirus status, the classifier reportedly gave diagnoses with high specificity and sensitivity.

To note about this clone: No antigen is known for it.

The CDR3 contains 13 residues. From germline, CDR1 is SNHLY and CDR2 FYNNEI. Deletions cut 10 bases from V and 0 bases from J, with 12 bases between. The assay was immunoSEQ multiplex PCR, and TCRdb's table has in-frame clones only and misses some. The repertoire consists of under 85,000 clones, with nearly 95% occurring once and the leading ten covering over 2%. The V call is TRBV2, the J call TRBJ1-1; a possible D gene is TRBD1 (5 bases). The clonotype originates from a woman aged 18 to 35 in good health and CMV-seronegative. The sequenced sample was PBMCs. Here the CDR3 reads CATTGGMNTEAFF. The CDR3, as DNA: TGTGCCACCACGGGGGGGATGAACACTGAAGCTTTCTTT.